This passage covers 10 T cell receptor beta chains from one sample sequenced in a study of response to subunit inactivated influenza vaccine. TCRdb reanalysed the RT-PCR reads using MiXCR and keeps one entry per CDR3 protein. The table records 700,000 to 800,000 distinct CDR3 sequences, approximately 17% of them present only once. Sequences were derived from PBMCs from blood, sampled around 5 days after vaccination. These receptor sequences come from a man in his fifties or sixties who received an inactivated influenza vaccine.

This clonotype was found a few times. The rearrangement uses TRBV6-1 and TRBJ2-1; D remains unclear. Germline loops: CDR1 MNHNS, CDR2 SASEGT. The ends were cut back, 4 bases at V and 0 bases at J, with 16 bases in the middle. This CDR3 has 17 amino acids. CDR3 DNA sequence: TGTGCCAGCAGTGGGCGAGGTGCCTCGAGCTCCTACAATGAGCAGTTCTTC. Translation gives CASSGRGASSSYNEQFF.

This chain connects TRBV9 to TRBJ2-5, with D hard to call. The CDR3 consists of 14 residues. Germline V gene lookup returns CDR1 SGDLS and CDR2 YYNGEE. V shed 0 bases and J shed 0 bases, with 6 bases lying between them. In DNA, the CDR3 is TGTGCCAGCAGCGTAGAAAGAGACCAAGAGACCCAGTACTTC. Translated, it gives CASSVERDQETQYF.

The rearrangement uses TRBV20-1 and TRBJ2-7; tentative D call: TRBD2 (6 bases). Deletions cut 0 bases from V and 2 bases from J, with 14 bases between. CDR1 is DFQATT and CDR2 is SNEGSKA in the germline V gene (reference sequence). CDR3 length: 15 amino acids. This CDR3 is CSARDAARGPYEQYF. The CDR3 nucleotides read TGCAGTGCTAGAGATGCGGCGCGGGGCCCCTACGAGCAGTACTTC.

This clonotype occurred many times. The gene calls are TRBV20-1 and TRBJ1-2; D is perhaps TRBD1 (5 bases). Trimming shortened V by 6 bases and J by 3 bases, and 17 bases separated the two germline ends. The CDR3 spans 14 residues. Germline CDR1 DFQATT, CDR2 SNEGSKA (reference sequence). CDR3 sequence (DNA): TGCAGTGCCCTCCCATCCGGGACTGACTATGGCTACACCTTC. Encoded protein: CSALPSGTDYGYTF.

The rearrangement uses TRBV27 and TRBJ2-1; 9 bases match TRBD1. V lost 5 bases to trimming and J lost 9 bases; unmatched junction nucleotides: 8. The CDR3 covers 14 residues. Per the germline V gene, CDR1 is MNHEY and CDR2 is SMNVEV (reference sequence). CDR3 region: CASSPGTGYGEQFF. For the CDR3, the DNA is TGTGCCAGCAGTCCCGGGACAGGGTACGGTGAGCAGTTCTTC.

The CDR3 protein is CASSPWGGASFNYGYTF. The CDR3, as DNA: TGTGCCAGCAGCCCCTGGGGAGGGGCTTCGTTTAACTATGGCTACACCTTC. This rearrangement joins TRBV4-2 to TRBJ1-2, with D possibly matching TRBD1 (5 bases). The CDR3 is 17 residues long. Germline CDR1 and CDR2: LGHNA and YNFKEQ. Trimming stripped 4 bases from V and 1 base from J, with 19 bases between.

In its sample, this clonotype was seen a few times. This sequence joins TRBV6-2 or TRBV6-3 and TRBJ1-1; D remains unclear. Trimming removed 2 bases from V and 0 bases from J, with 16 bases in between. The germline gives CDR1 MNHEY, CDR2 SVGEGT. The CDR3 is 17 residues long. The CDR3 DNA reads TGTGCCAGCAGTTACAGTTTGGGGAGAGTCATGAACACTGAAGCTTTCTTT. Residues: CASSYSLGRVMNTEAFF.

This clonotype came up a few times. The chain carries TRBV4-2 and TRBJ1-1; D uncertain. CDR1 and CDR2 from the germline V gene are LGHNA and YNFKEQ. CDR3 length: 14 amino acids. Trimming left V 3 bases short and J 2 bases short, with 10 bases between. CDR3 nucleotides: TGTGCCAGCAGCCAGGAAAAATATAACACTGAAGCTTTCTTT. The encoded protein is CASSQEKYNTEAFF.

The chain is built from TRBV6-2 or TRBV6-3 and TRBJ2-1; 12 nucleotides match TRBD2. Germline trimming cut 6 bases from V and 4 bases from J; bases unmatched to any gene: 13. Germline V gene sequence: CDR1 MNHEY, CDR2 SVGEGT. CDR3 length: 18 residues. This CDR3 is CASSRQTSGSIGYNEQFF. In DNA, the CDR3 is TGTGCCAGCAGCCGACAGACTAGCGGGAGTATCGGATACAATGAGCAGTTCTTC.

In its sample, this clonotype was seen a few times. The J gene is TRBJ2-7, the V gene TRBV6-1, with 9 bases fitting TRBD1. Germline CDR1 is MNHNS and CDR2 is SASEGT. This CDR3 is built from 13 residues. V lost 4 bases to trimming and J lost 7 bases; unmatched junction nucleotides: 5. DNA for the CDR3: TGTGCCAGCAGTGTTAACAGGGGGCAGGAGCAGTACTTC. Encoded protein: CASSVNRGQEQYF.